This is a list of T cell receptor beta chains from one sample in a study of blood T cells in healthy people across ages. A single record per CDR3 protein comes from TCRdb applying MiXCR to the 5' RACE reads. The profile covers nearly 800,000 distinct CDR3 sequences, with 25% appearing a single time and more than 3% taken by the ten largest. The same data also went into a second study, on T cells of mothers and their children.

Sequenced input: blood. These receptors all stem from a boy between 10 and 17 years old in good health. Each CDR3 is given with its conserved first and last residue. Each record gives: J gene, V gene, CDR3 protein.

j_call: TRBJ2-3; v_call: TRBV12-3/TRBV12-4; cdr3_aa: CASSFPGWPSSTDTQYF
j_call: TRBJ2-7; v_call: TRBV5-1; cdr3_aa: CASSTRTGGYYEQYF
j_call: TRBJ2-7; v_call: TRBV25-1; cdr3_aa: CASSEWASGRHEQYF
j_call: TRBJ2-7; v_call: TRBV20-1; cdr3_aa: CSARVQGTYEQYF
j_call: TRBJ2-3; v_call: TRBV11-2; cdr3_aa: CASSLYLAGTDTQYF
j_call: TRBJ2-1; v_call: TRBV15; cdr3_aa: CATSRHDKLNEQFF
j_call: -; v_call: TRBV29-1; cdr3_aa: CSAWTSGDSYEQYF
j_call: TRBJ2-5; v_call: TRBV5-1; cdr3_aa: CASSPSRLVPLETQYF
j_call: TRBJ2-1; v_call: TRBV7-2; cdr3_aa: CASSFSTGRTYNEQFF
j_call: TRBJ2-5; v_call: TRBV4-1; cdr3_aa: CASSQTPGLAGQETQYF
j_call: TRBJ1-1; v_call: TRBV28; cdr3_aa: CASSFLRVTEAFF
j_call: -; v_call: TRBV27; cdr3_aa: CAAAGGLGEQYF
j_call: TRBJ2-5; v_call: TRBV13; cdr3_aa: CASSITSSGKAIKAQYF
j_call: TRBJ2-3; v_call: TRBV27; cdr3_aa: CASSTPSGALGTQYF
j_call: -; v_call: TRBV6-1; cdr3_aa: CASSKYIDRASSYEQYF
j_call: -; v_call: TRBV4-3; cdr3_aa: CASSPSEPSYEQYF
j_call: TRBJ1-1; v_call: TRBV5-4; cdr3_aa: CASSPGGVLGTEAFF
j_call: TRBJ2-3; v_call: TRBV5-1; cdr3_aa: CASFPSASTDTQYF
j_call: -; v_call: TRBV27; cdr3_aa: CASRPSPGAQETQYF
j_call: TRBJ2-7; v_call: TRBV6-1; cdr3_aa: CASSHEYRLAGASSYEQYF
j_call: TRBJ2-1; v_call: TRBV29-1; cdr3_aa: CSVSRDRGVNEQFF
j_call: TRBJ1-5; v_call: TRBV28; cdr3_aa: CASSLNRIQPQHF
j_call: -; v_call: TRBV20-1; cdr3_aa: CSASLTGAYEQYF
j_call: TRBJ2-3; v_call: TRBV9; cdr3_aa: CASKSRVPTDTQYF
j_call: TRBJ1-4; v_call: TRBV6-5; cdr3_aa: CASSYGPGQGKATNEKLFF
j_call: -; v_call: TRBV6-1; cdr3_aa: CASSEDPLAGDDNEQFF
j_call: TRBJ1-4; v_call: TRBV19; cdr3_aa: CASSTSGEATNEKLFF
j_call: TRBJ2-1; v_call: TRBV4-1; cdr3_aa: CASSQDASLSLYNEQFF
j_call: -; v_call: TRBV4-2; cdr3_aa: CASSRLRGYEQYF
j_call: TRBJ2-7; v_call: TRBV12-3/TRBV12-4; cdr3_aa: CAGSLRDSYEQYF
j_call: TRBJ2-3; v_call: TRBV29-1; cdr3_aa: CSVEPRGLTDTQYF
j_call: -; v_call: TRBV28; cdr3_aa: CASSLYGEGLQETQYF
j_call: TRBJ1-5; v_call: TRBV4-3; cdr3_aa: CASSQVLGSNQPQHF
j_call: TRBJ2-3; v_call: TRBV29-1; cdr3_aa: CSAAAGADTQYF
j_call: TRBJ2-7; v_call: TRBV21-1; cdr3_aa: CASSKLRGRQYF
j_call: TRBJ2-5; v_call: TRBV12-3/TRBV12-4; cdr3_aa: CASSFFPGKETQYF
j_call: TRBJ1-2; v_call: TRBV27; cdr3_aa: CASSPTPYGYTF
j_call: TRBJ2-1; v_call: TRBV29-1; cdr3_aa: CSVEGQYNEQFF
j_call: TRBJ1-1; v_call: TRBV4-3; cdr3_aa: CASSQNELGMNTEAFF
j_call: TRBJ1-6; v_call: TRBV12-3/TRBV12-4; cdr3_aa: CASSWGGAGNSPLHF
j_call: TRBJ2-7; v_call: TRBV5-1; cdr3_aa: CASSLAWGSYEQYF
j_call: TRBJ2-3; v_call: TRBV28; cdr3_aa: CASSLTDRGEDTQYF
j_call: TRBJ2-4; v_call: TRBV10-3; cdr3_aa: CAISSSVAGGLNIQYF
j_call: TRBJ1-1; v_call: TRBV12-3/TRBV12-4; cdr3_aa: CASSFGGYTEAFF
j_call: TRBJ2-7; v_call: TRBV6-5; cdr3_aa: CASSYVDGYQRECLEQYF
j_call: TRBJ1-4; v_call: TRBV20-1; cdr3_aa: CSAHTGGEKLFF
j_call: TRBJ2-1; v_call: TRBV5-1; cdr3_aa: CASSLSSAQGNNEQFF
j_call: -; v_call: TRBV5-1; cdr3_aa: CASSSSPGQTYEQYF
j_call: TRBJ2-7; v_call: TRBV4-3; cdr3_aa: CASSQDPRIPYEQYF
j_call: TRBJ1-5; v_call: TRBV28; cdr3_aa: CASSFGTARFNQPQHF